Below, one T cell receptor (beta chain) is given with its context. No antigen is known for it. The sample holds no much larger clone one base away, and base qualities are not on file. Related bone marrow donors provided peripheral blood samples on the day of marrow donation. Mononuclear cells from peripheral blood and bone marrow were separated by Ficoll-Hypaque density centrifugation and then cryopreserved. CD4+ and CD8+ T cells, including naive and memory subsets, were sorted by FACS on a FACSAria II. The CDR3 runs 13 residues from the cysteine to the phenylalanine. Solely the CDR3 DNA is kept, with 39 bases framed from the first base. Taken from the germline V gene (reference sequence), the CDR1 and CDR2 loops are WNHNN and SYGVQD. V lost 10 bases and J lost 5 bases, and the count of bases not matched to a germline gene is 6. This sample is part of a study of T cells after posttransplantation cyclophosphamide (dated by TCRdb to the mid-2010s). For context, the study as a whole: Using TRB sequencing, the study followed how the T cell repertoire reconstituted after myeloablative bone marrow transplantation in which posttransplantation cyclophosphamide served as GVHD prophylaxis. Because TRA and TRB clonality correlated tightly in fewer than ten samples, the subsequent TCR analyses were limited to TRB only. Up to roughly 3 additional blood samples from 2 to 5.2 years after transplant were also TRB-sequenced in 3 patients, as was pretransplant blood from several patients. Public TRB sequences were compared against a database of over 3,600 sequences linked to responses to pathogens, tumor antigens, self-antigens and alloantigens. TRB sequencing was performed on blood from all 35 or so PTCy patients with 1-year posttransplant specimens. Antigen receptor sequencing covered samples from 30 to 45 PTCy-treated patients and some 15 of their related bone marrow donors.

Genomic DNA was the input for TRB sequencing, which was run either with the immunoSEQ assay at survey resolution or with the hsTCRB kit. From the authors' description of their analysis: The immunoSEQ software was used for initial read processing, and the LymphoSeq R package was used for repertoire analyses. Clonality was computed as 1 minus normalized Shannon entropy, and a Gini coefficient was also calculated for each TRB dataset. Phenotypes of unsorted samples were inferred by mapping TRB sequences from sorted subsets of the recipient or donor onto unsorted samples of the same recipient. TCRdb took this table from immuneACCESS and kept in-frame rearrangements with V and J called. Such tables lack part of the clones; where checked against another copy, unresolved V genes explain under half of the gap, and the rest is unexplained. For V, J and clone size, that table is used; D and trimming come from the DNA. The sample table holds approximately 6,600 clones, of which about 98% were seen once. In total, the top ten clones hold about 0.85% of the sample.

Paper-wide results and their limitations: The TRB repertoires of T cells infiltrating skin or the GI tract showed only limited overlap with the TRB repertoires found in blood. Across roughly 40 patients, recipient CMV seropositivity and CMV reactivation were highly associated with TRB clonality; PTCy diversity was similar to CNI/methotrexate controls. Donor-recipient similarity was low at 1-2 months but rose over the first year, and later blood repertoires were often dominated by donor CD8+ memory clones.

The sequence is built from TRBV10-1 and TRBJ2-5, with 11 middle bases fitting TRBD2. This sequence originates from a man aged 35 to 55 in good health, CMV-negative, and a related stem cell transplant donor. Sequenced input: memory CD4+ T cells sorted from PBMCs. The sequence in DNA is TGCGCCATGGGGACTAGCGGTAGTGAGACCCAGTACTTC. Translated, this is CAMGTSGSETQYF.